Below, one T cell receptor (beta chain) is given with its context. These data originate in a study of OX40 agonist ivuxolimab in advanced cancers. Overall study: An anti-OX40 (CD134) antibody with agonistic activity, ivuxolimab, was administered to patients. Mean age around 64 years, range 23 to 79; 82.7% male. Cancers in dose escalation were hepatocellular, melanoma, renal cell and head and neck.

The assay was immunoSEQ multiplex PCR, and TCRdb's table has in-frame clones only and misses some. Of over 80,000 clones in the sample, roughly 80% were seen once. The CDR3 consists of 14 residues. V was cut by 3 bases and J by 2 bases, with 11 bases left in between. This sequence joins TRBV5-3 and TRBJ1-1; D remains unclear. TRBV5-3 belongs to the ORF category, with a function that is uncertain. The source of this sequence is an adult with an advanced solid tumor such as melanoma, head and neck, liver or kidney cancer. The sample consisted of CD4+ or CD8+ T cells sorted from blood, taken in a trial of the OX40 agonist ivuxolimab. CDR3 in amino acids: CARSYFAVNTEAFF. The CDR3 DNA sequence: TGTGCCAGAAGCTATTTTGCGGTTAACACTGAAGCTTTCTTT.